This T cell receptor beta chain was sequenced in a study of shared clonotypes between healthy human individuals. The overall study: Researchers assigned three CD4 naive, three CD4 memory, two CD8 naive and one CD8 memory plate to each donor. Overall study results and limits: With a handful of donors compared, roughly 5% of naive CD4 clonotypes were shared. Memory subsets generally showed smaller estimated richness than naive subsets did.

As regards this clone: Its specificity is unknown.

Germline V gives CDR1 SQVTM, CDR2 ANQGSEA. V dropped 1 base and J dropped 3 bases, with 10 bases sitting between them. This CDR3 has 13 residues. TCRdb keeps only in-frame clones here, not all; method: immunoSEQ multiplex PCR. This table has a few hundred thousand clones, about 96% appearing once. CD45RO+ cells joined CCR7-negative CD45RA+ TemRA cells to form CD8 memory. The chain has TRBV29-1 and TRBJ2-7; D possibly uses TRBD1 or TRBD2 (6 bases each). The sequence was obtained from a man younger than 45 in good health. The specimen was memory CD8+ T cells sorted from blood. The subset was: CD45RO+ cells pooled with CCR7-negative TemRA cells. The CDR3 DNA is TGCAGCGTTGAAGGGGGGGCCCACTACGAGCAGTACTTC. As protein: CSVEGGAHYEQYF.